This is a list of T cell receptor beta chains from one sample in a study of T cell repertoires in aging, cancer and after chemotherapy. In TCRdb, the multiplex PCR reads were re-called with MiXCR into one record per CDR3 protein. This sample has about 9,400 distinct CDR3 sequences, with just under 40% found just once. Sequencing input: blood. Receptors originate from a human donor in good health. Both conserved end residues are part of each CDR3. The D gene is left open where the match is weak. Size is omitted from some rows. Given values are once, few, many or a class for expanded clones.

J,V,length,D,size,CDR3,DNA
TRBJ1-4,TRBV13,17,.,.,CASSLGRATSSNEKLFF,TGCGCCAGCAGCTTGGGCAGAGCAACCTCTTCTAATGAAAAACTGTTTTTT
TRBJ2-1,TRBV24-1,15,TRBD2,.,CATSDLGGGYNEQFF,TGTGCCACCAGTGACCTCGGGGGGGGGTACAATGAGCAGTTCTTC
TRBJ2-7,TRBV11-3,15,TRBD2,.,CASSSPGLGDYEQYF,TGTGCCAGCAGCTCCCCGGGACTAGGGGACTACGAGCAGTACTTC
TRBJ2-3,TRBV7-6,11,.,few,CASSSSDTQYF,TGTGCCAGCAGCTCATCAGATACGCAGTATTTT
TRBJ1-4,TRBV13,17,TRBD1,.,CASSYGQGMATNEKLFF,TGTGCCAGCAGCTACGGACAGGGGATGGCAACTAATGAAAAACTGTTTTTT
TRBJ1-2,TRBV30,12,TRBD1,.,CAWRDRGYGYTF,TGTGCCTGGAGGGACAGGGGCTATGGCTACACCTTC
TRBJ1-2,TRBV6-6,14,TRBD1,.,CASSWTGFYYGYTF,TGTGCCAGCAGTTGGACAGGGTTCTACTATGGCTACACCTTC
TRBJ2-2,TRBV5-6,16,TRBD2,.,CASSWMLAGVTGELFF,TGCGCCAGCAGCTGGATGCTAGCGGGGGTGACCGGGGAGCTGTTTTTT
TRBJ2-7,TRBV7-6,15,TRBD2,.,CASSLSGGGTYEQYF,TGTGCCAGCAGCTTATCCGGGGGGGGTACCTACGAGCAGTACTTC
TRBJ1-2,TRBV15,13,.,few,CATSTGTDYGYTF,TGTGCCACCAGCACCGGGACGGACTATGGCTACACCTTC
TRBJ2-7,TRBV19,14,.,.,CASSSGGSSYEQYF,TGTGCCAGTAGCAGTGGGGGGAGCTCCTACGAGCAGTACTTC
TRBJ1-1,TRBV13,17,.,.,CASSPGTPRALNTEAFF,TGTGCCAGCAGCCCCGGGACACCCCGCGCTCTGAACACTGAAGCTTTCTTT
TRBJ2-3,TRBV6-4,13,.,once,CASSDSGLEAQYF,TGTGCCAGCAGTGACTCCGGGCTAGAGGCGCAGTATTTT
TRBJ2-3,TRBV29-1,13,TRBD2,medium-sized,CSATSGRSDTQYF,TGCAGCGCCACTAGCGGGAGATCAGATACGCAGTATTTT
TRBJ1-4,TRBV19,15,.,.,CASSRRGQTNEKLFF,TGTGCCAGTAGCCGAAGAGGACAGACTAATGAAAAACTGTTTTTT
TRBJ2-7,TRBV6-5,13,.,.,CAIRDVSSYEQYF,TGTGCCATCCGGGACGTGAGCTCCTACGAGCAGTACTTC
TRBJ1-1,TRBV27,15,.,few,CASSLYGSQNTEAFF,TGTGCCAGCAGTTTATACGGGAGCCAGAACACTGAAGCTTTCTTT
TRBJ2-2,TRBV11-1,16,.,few,CASSLIPSENTGELFF,TGTGCCAGCAGCTTAATCCCTAGCGAGAACACCGGGGAGCTGTTTTTT
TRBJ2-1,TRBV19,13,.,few,CASSSRETYEQFF,TGTGCCAGTAGTTCGCGCGAGACCTATGAGCAGTTCTTC
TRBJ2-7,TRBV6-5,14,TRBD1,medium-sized,CASTMGQGPYEQYF,TGTGCCAGCACCATGGGACAGGGCCCCTACGAGCAGTACTTC
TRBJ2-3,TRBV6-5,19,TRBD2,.,CASSYSGLAGGGDTDTQYF,TGTGCCAGCAGTTACTCTGGCCTAGCGGGAGGCGGGGACACAGATACGCAGTATTTT
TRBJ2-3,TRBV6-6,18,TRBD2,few,CASSYRAFIAGNTDTQYF,TGTGCCAGCAGTTACCGAGCCTTTATAGCGGGAAACACAGATACGCAGTATTTT
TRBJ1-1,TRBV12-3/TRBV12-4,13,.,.,CASSLALSLEAFF,TGTGCCAGCAGTTTAGCGCTCTCTTTAGAAGCTTTCTTT
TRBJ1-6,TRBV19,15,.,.,CASSIPTGNNSPLHF,TGTGCCAGTAGTATCCCGACAGGAAATAATTCACCCCTCCACTTT
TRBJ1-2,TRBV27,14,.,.,CASSGAATSYGYTF,TGTGCCAGCAGTGGAGCAGCTACTAGCTATGGCTACACCTTC
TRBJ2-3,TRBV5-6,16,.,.,CASSFASSARNDTQYF,TGTGCCAGCAGCTTTGCTTCTAGCGCTAGAAATGATACGCAGTATTTT
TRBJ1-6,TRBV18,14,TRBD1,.,CASHRSGGLSPLHF,TGTGCCAGCCACCGTTCAGGGGGTCTTTCACCCCTCCACTTT
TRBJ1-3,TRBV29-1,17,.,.,CSVELLSEGTIGNTIYF,TGCAGCGTTGAACTCCTTTCTGAGGGGACTATAGGAAACACCATATATTTT
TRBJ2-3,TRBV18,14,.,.,CASSPLFQTDTQYF,TGTGCCAGCTCACCACTATTCCAGACAGATACGCAGTATTTT
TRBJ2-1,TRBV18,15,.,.,CASSPTGDPGNEQFF,TGTGCCAGCTCACCAACCGGGGACCCGGGGAATGAGCAGTTCTTC
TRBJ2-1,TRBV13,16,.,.,CASSLRVAPPYNEQFF,TGTGCCAGCAGCTTACGAGTCGCGCCACCCTACAATGAGCAGTTCTTC
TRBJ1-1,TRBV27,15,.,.,CASSLGLEMNTEAFF,TGTGCCAGCAGTTTAGGCCTAGAAATGAACACTGAAGCTTTCTTT
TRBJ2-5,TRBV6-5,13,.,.,CASSYGPRETQYF,TGTGCCAGCAGTTACGGCCCAAGAGAGACCCAGTACTTC
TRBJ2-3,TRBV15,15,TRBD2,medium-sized,CATSRNLAGGDTQYF,TGTGCCACCAGCAGAAACCTAGCGGGAGGTGATACGCAGTATTTT
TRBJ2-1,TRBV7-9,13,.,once,CASSWTAYNEQFF,TGTGCCAGCAGCTGGACAGCGTACAATGAGCAGTTCTTC
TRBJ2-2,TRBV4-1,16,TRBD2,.,CASSQVAGLDTGELFF,TGCGCCAGCAGCCAAGTAGCGGGGCTCGACACCGGGGAGCTGTTTTTT
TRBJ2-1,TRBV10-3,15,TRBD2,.,CAIRLSRGGYNEQFF,TGTGCCATCAGATTGTCGCGGGGGGGGTACAATGAGCAGTTCTTC
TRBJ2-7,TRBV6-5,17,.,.,CASSYDHTIFNGGEQYF,TGTGCCAGCAGCTACGATCACACTATATTCAACGGGGGCGAGCAGTACTTC
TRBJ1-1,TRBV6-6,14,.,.,CASSQYGDAPEAFF,TGTGCCAGCAGTCAATATGGGGACGCACCTGAAGCTTTCTTT
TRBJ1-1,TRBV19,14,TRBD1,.,CASRMGQGIPEAFF,TGTGCCAGTAGAATGGGACAGGGGATCCCGGAAGCTTTCTTT
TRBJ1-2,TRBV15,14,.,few,CATSREIAGLGYTF,TGTGCCACCAGCAGAGAAATAGCAGGACTCGGCTACACCTTC
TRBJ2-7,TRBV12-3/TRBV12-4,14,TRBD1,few,CASSFWDRVGEQYF,TGTGCCAGCAGTTTTTGGGACAGGGTGGGCGAGCAGTACTTC
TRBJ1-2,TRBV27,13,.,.,CASSREGNYGYTF,TGTGCCAGCAGCCGGGAGGGAAACTATGGCTACACCTTC
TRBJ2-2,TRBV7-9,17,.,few,CASSALPGVLNTGELFF,TGTGCCAGCAGCGCATTACCAGGGGTCCTGAACACCGGGGAGCTGTTTTTT
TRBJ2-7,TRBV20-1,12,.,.,CSAGTLTYEQYF,TGCAGTGCTGGGACATTGACCTACGAGCAGTACTTC
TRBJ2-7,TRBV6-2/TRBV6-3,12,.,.,CASSWRREEQYF,TGTGCCAGCAGTTGGCGGAGGGAGGAGCAGTACTTC
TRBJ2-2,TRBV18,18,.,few,CASSPNMAGRLNTGELFF,TGTGCCAGCTCACCAAACATGGCAGGGAGACTTAACACCGGGGAGCTGTTTTTT
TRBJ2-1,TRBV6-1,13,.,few,CASSPAIYNEQFF,TGTGCCAGCAGTCCAGCCATTTACAATGAGCAGTTCTTC